Shown below are 26 T cell receptor beta chains from a single sample sequenced in a study of regulatory T cells in long-lasting Graves disease. Time point described: newly diagnosed GD, antithyroid drugs for less than 3 months. Preparation of the TCR library used RNA extracted from PBMCs. Investigators prepared the TCR beta libraries by applying iRepertoire HTBI primers and Arm-PCR of CDR3 regions. TCRdb recomputed calls from the multiplex PCR reads with MiXCR, one row per CDR3 protein. The sample holds 400,000 to 500,000 distinct CDR3 sequences, around 17% seen once. In addition, the sample was reused for a study of T cells in Graves' hyperthyroidism and ophthalmopathy.

The material sequenced was peripheral blood mononuclear cells (PBMCs), taken at new diagnosis, from a patient treated with antithyroid drugs. The receptors come from a woman in her thirties with Graves disease.

V gene TRBV4-3 combines with J gene TRBJ2-7; 10 nucleotides line up with TRBD1. The CDR3 runs 15 residues. J lost 1 base, V lost 5 bases, and 5 bases had no gene match. The V gene's germline CDR1 is LGHNA and CDR2 YSLEER. In DNA, the CDR3 is TGCGCCAGCAGCAGAGGGACAGGGGCGTCCTACGAGCAGTACTTC. Translated, it gives CASSRGTGASYEQYF.

The sample holds many counts of this clonotype. The genes are TRBV7-8 and TRBJ1-2; the D gene is possibly TRBD1 (5 bases). Trimming pared 1 base from V and 0 bases from J, leaving 15 bases between. The CDR3 runs to 17 residues. Germline assignment: CDR1 SGHVS and CDR2 FQNEAQ. The CDR3 reads CASSLVIRGDPNYGYTF. In DNA form, the CDR3 reads TGTGCCAGCAGCTTAGTTATAAGGGGAGATCCTAACTATGGCTACACCTTC.

There are a few counts of this clonotype. The chain has TRBV7-2 and TRBJ2-7; TRBD2 matches 14 bases. V gave up 6 bases and J gave up 5 bases; unmatched junction bases: 6. This CDR3 is 15 amino acids long. Germline CDR1 SGHTA, CDR2 FQGNSA. This chain's CDR3 is CASSETSGRADEQYF. In DNA form, the CDR3 reads TGTGCCAGCAGTGAGACTAGCGGGAGGGCCGACGAGCAGTACTTC.

This rearrangement joins TRBV19 to TRBJ2-1; maybe TRBD2 (5 bases). Germline V CDR1 and CDR2: LNHDA, SQIVND (reference sequence). The CDR3 spans 17 residues. The V and J ends lost 5 bases and 13 bases respectively, with 30 bases between them. The CDR3: CASSLSASGLAQETQFF. The CDR3 coding sequence is TGTGCCAGTAGTCTGTCGGCCTCTGGACTCGCCCAAGAGACCCAGTTCTTC.

The CDR3 nucleotides read TGCAGCGCTTACAGGGGTGTGGGACAAGAGACCCAGTACTTC. This gives the protein CSAYRGVGQETQYF. J is TRBJ2-5 and V is TRBV29-1; TRBD1 matches 7 bases. Germline CDR1 is SQVTM and CDR2 is ANQGSEA. There are 14 residues in the CDR3. Trimming took 7 bases from V and 2 from J; bases not matched to a gene: 10.

This clonotype came up many times. V and J are TRBV11-3 and TRBJ2-1; D unresolved. V lost 1 base to trimming and J lost 8 bases, with 9 bases between them. The germline CDR1 and CDR2 sequences are SGHNT and YENEEA. This CDR3 region has 13 residues. CDR3 coding DNA: TGTGCCAGCAGCTTAGTGAGTAGGCATGAGCAGTTCTTC. This encodes CASSLVSRHEQFF.

This clonotype was counted many times. The rearrangement joins TRBV12-3 or TRBV12-4 to TRBJ2-5; TRBD2 agrees at 14 bases. Trimming took 7 bases from V and 5 from J; bases not matched to a gene: 9. The CDR3 covers 16 residues. The CDR3 region has the DNA TGTGCCAGCAACCCGGGACTAGCGGGAGTTGTGGAGACCCAGTACTTC. Amino acids: CASNPGLAGVVETQYF.

This clonotype has ten or more counts. The V and J genes are TRBV7-2 and TRBJ1-4; TRBD1 agrees at 9 bases. The length of the CDR3 is 14 residues. The germline V gene has CDR1 SGHTA and CDR2 FQGNSA. The junction had 5 bases not matched to a gene; V was cut back by 5 bases and J by 7 bases. CDR3 nucleotide sequence: TGTGCCAGCAGCCACGACAGGGGGACTGAAAAACTGTTTTTT. Encoded protein: CASSHDRGTEKLFF.

At least ten counts were recorded for this clonotype. The chain couples TRBV12-3 or TRBV12-4 to TRBJ1-5, with D uncertain. V was shortened by 2 bases and J by 6 bases, with 11 bases between the two germline ends. The CDR3 totals 14 residues. In DNA form, the CDR3 reads TGTGCCAGCAGTTTACGGGAGGAGGTTCAGCCCCAGCATTTT. Encoded protein: CASSLREEVQPQHF.

This clonotype was found many times. The chain is built from TRBV7-3 and TRBJ2-1; 10 bases match TRBD1. Losses at the gene ends were 5 bases for V and 3 bases for J; bases not matched to a gene: 4. Germline assignment: CDR1 SGHTA and CDR2 FQGTGA. The CDR3 covers 15 residues. The CDR3 nucleotides read TGTGCCAGCAGCCCCGGGACAGGGGTCTACAATGAGCAGTTCTTC. Translating gives CASSPGTGVYNEQFF. The full variable domain, completed using reference TRBV7-3 and TRBJ2-1, is GAGVSQTPSNKVTEKGKYVELRCDPISGHTALYWYRQSLGQGPEFLIYFQGTGAADDSGLPNDRFFAVRPEGSVSTLKIQRTERGDSAVYLCASSPGTGVYNEQFFGPGTRLTVL.

Turning to this clonotype: With a much larger clone just one base away, this may be a read error. The genes are TRBV30 and TRBJ1-2, with D possibly matching TRBD1 (6 bases). Germline V gene sequence: CDR1 GTSNPN, CDR2 SVGIG (reference sequence). Trimming left V 0 bases short and J 14 bases short, with 22 bases between. The CDR3 consists of 14 residues. In DNA form, the CDR3 reads TGTGCCTGGAGTGTAAGGGGGTGGGACCGCGGGAGAACCTTC. This translates into CAWSVRGWDRGRTF.

The table lists this clonotype with a few counts. The chain combines TRBV24-1 with TRBJ2-1; TRBD2 matches at 10 bases. The junction had 16 bases not matched to a gene; V was cut back by 5 bases and J by 4 bases. CDR3 size: 19 residues. Germline CDR1 and CDR2: KGHDR and SFDVKD. The CDR3 DNA reads as TGTGCCACCAGTGCTTCCACTAGCGGGAAGTCCCGGCTGTACAATGAGCAGTTCTTC. Translated, it gives CATSASTSGKSRLYNEQFF.

The J gene is TRBJ2-3, the V gene TRBV4-3, with D uncertain. CDR1 LGHNA and CDR2 YSLEER come from the germline V gene. The CDR3 length is 16 residues. V lost 0 bases, J lost 0 bases, and 10 bases lay in between. CDR3 residues: CASSQDFGSSTDTQYF. The CDR3 coding sequence is TGCGCCAGCAGCCAAGATTTTGGTTCTAGCACAGATACGCAGTATTTT.

This clonotype has at least ten counts. The chain recombines TRBV28 with TRBJ1-1; no reliable D call. The CDR3 runs to 14 residues. Between the trimmed V and J ends, which lost 6 bases and 4 bases, there was a span of 15 bases. Germline V gene lookup returns CDR1 MDHEN and CDR2 SYDVKM. DNA for the CDR3: TGTGCCAGCAGCCGAACACTTACGGGCACTGAAGCTTTCTTT. Translated, it gives CASSRTLTGTEAFF.

V is TRBV6-2 or TRBV6-3 and J is TRBJ2-1; the D call may be TRBD1 or TRBD2 (5 bases each). V lost 2 bases and J 8 bases, leaving 13 bases between the germline ends. Looked up from germline, CDR1 is MNHEY and CDR2 is SVGEGT. The CDR3 totals 14 residues. In DNA, the CDR3 is TGTGCCAGCAGTTACGTTGGGGGATCGGATGAGCAGTTCTTC. Translation: CASSYVGGSDEQFF.

This clonotype was seen many times. The chain combines TRBV11-2 with TRBJ2-7, with 9 bases lining up with TRBD1. Germline V gene lookup returns CDR1 SGHAT and CDR2 FQNNGV. There are 17 residues in the CDR3. J was trimmed by 4 bases and V by 4 bases; bases with no gene match: 14. The CDR3 nucleotides read TGTGCCAGCAGCTCGAGAGGTCCCGGGACAGGGCTTTACGAGCAGTACTTC. Encoded protein: CASSSRGPGTGLYEQYF.

In this sample, this clonotype turned up a few times. V is TRBV13 and J is TRBJ1-5; 8 bases are shared with TRBD1. Germline V CDR1 and CDR2: PRHDT, FYEKMQ (reference sequence). With 4 bases clipped from V and 0 bases from J, the junction kept 11 bases outside the gene matches. CDR3 length: 18 residues. Written as DNA, the CDR3 is TGTGCCAGCAGCTCAGAAAATACCAGGGGGCTTAGCAATCAGCCCCAGCATTTT. Amino acids: CASSSENTRGLSNQPQHF.

The rearrangement joins TRBV12-3 or TRBV12-4 to TRBJ2-1, with D perhaps matching TRBD2 (6 bases). The length of the CDR3 is 15 residues. V lost 3 bases and J lost 3, with 12 bases in between. CDR3 loop: CASSFPGLIYNEQFF. The CDR3 bases are TGTGCCAGCAGTTTCCCGGGACTCATCTACAATGAGCAGTTCTTC.

This clonotype was observed at least ten times. The J gene is TRBJ1-5, the V gene TRBV11-2, with 9 bases fitting TRBD1. The CDR3 consists of 16 residues. The trim removed 1 base at V and 4 bases at J, leaving 5 bases unmatched. The germline gives CDR1 SGHAT, CDR2 FQNNGV. CDR3 sequence (DNA): TGTGCCAGCAGCTTAGCCCCGGGACAGGGTAATCAGCCCCAGCATTTT. This gives the protein CASSLAPGQGNQPQHF.

The chain combines TRBV19 with TRBJ2-3, with a weak D call TRBD2 (6 bases). The CDR3 runs 16 residues. Trimming took off 5 bases at V and 6 bases at J, with 21 bases between the two ends. From germline, CDR1 is LNHDA and CDR2 SQIVND (reference sequence). The CDR3: CASSGQLASQVDTQYF. For the CDR3, the DNA is TGTGCCAGTAGTGGACAACTAGCTTCTCAAGTGGATACGCAGTATTTT.

This clonotype was detected many times. V is TRBV11-3 and J is TRBJ2-1; D is unclear. Germline loops: CDR1 SGHNT, CDR2 YENEEA. The V and J ends lost 1 base and 2 bases respectively, with 3 bases between them. The CDR3 sequence is 13 residues long. The CDR3 DNA reads TGTGCCAGCAGCTTAGGAGCCTACAATGAGCAGTTCTTC. Protein: CASSLGAYNEQFF.

The table lists this clonotype with many counts. This chain joins TRBV28 and TRBJ2-1; 7 bases line up with TRBD2. Germline lookup yields CDR1 MDHEN and CDR2 SYDVKM. V gave up 6 bases and J gave up 8 bases; unmatched junction bases: 16. The CDR3 loop spans 16 amino acids. This CDR3 is CASSPLSSGLLDEQFF. In DNA form, the CDR3 reads TGTGCCAGCAGCCCTCTCTCTAGCGGCCTCTTGGATGAGCAGTTCTTC.

V usage is TRBV18 and J usage is TRBJ1-2; D gene ambiguous. The CDR3 runs to 13 residues. Germline CDR1 is KGHSH and CDR2 is LQKENI. The V end lost 3 bases, the J end lost 11 bases, and 16 bases lay between the germline ends. The CDR3 here is CASSPSPSGSYTF. As DNA, the CDR3 is TGTGCCAGCTCACCCTCACCGAGCGGGAGTTACACCTTC.

This clonotype occurred a few times. In DNA form, the CDR3 reads TGTGCCAGCTCTTCCCAGGGAGAAAGCACCATATATTTT. This codes for CASSSQGESTIYF. V gene TRBV2 combines with J gene TRBJ1-3; possibly TRBD1 for D (5 bases). The CDR3 is 13 residues long. Looked up from germline, CDR1 is SNHLY and CDR2 is FYNNEI. Trimming cost V 8 bases and J 9 bases, with 17 bases left between them.

There are a few counts of this clonotype. DNA for the CDR3: TGCAGCGGACTTGAGAACACTGAAGCTTTCTTT. Translated, it gives CSGLENTEAFF. The chain carries TRBV29-1 and TRBJ1-1, with D hard to call. This CDR3 contains 11 residues. Germline V CDR1 and CDR2: SQVTM, ANQGSEA. Between the trimmed V and J ends, which lost 7 bases and 1 base, there was a span of 7 bases. The entire variable domain, with the rest obtained from reference TRBV29-1 and TRBJ1-1, is as follows: SAVISQKPSRDICQRGTSLTIQCQVDSQVTMMFWYRQQPGQSLTLIATANQGSEATYESGFVIDKFPISRPNLTFSTLTVSNMSPEDSSIYLCSGLENTEAFFGQGTRLTVV.

This clonotype was counted many times. The chain carries TRBV19 and TRBJ2-1; tentatively, D is TRBD1 (5 bases). The length of the CDR3 is 15 residues. CDR1 is LNHDA, CDR2 SQIVND, per germline (reference sequence). V lost 5 bases, J lost 4 bases, and 15 bases lay in between. The CDR3 reads CASSGAATGYNEQFF. The CDR3 nucleotides read TGTGCCAGTAGTGGGGCTGCCACCGGATACAATGAGCAGTTCTTC.